The 26 T cell receptor beta chains below come from one sample, sequenced in a study of cytomegalovirus exposure and HLA in healthy donors. 13 Jbeta primers and 60 Vbeta primers were used for the PCR. Generated by immunoSEQ multiplex PCR, the TCRdb table keeps only in-frame clones and is missing some. Of some 270,000 clones listed, over 70% were seen once; the top ten hold less than 0.4%. The sequenced sample was PBMCs. The receptors here all came from a girl aged 2 to 10 in good health and CMV-seronegative.

This chain joins TRBV28 and TRBJ2-1; 13 nucleotides line up with TRBD2. CDR1 and CDR2 (germline): MDHEN, SYDVKM. The V gene end was trimmed by 5 bases and the J gene end by 6 bases; junction bases not matched to a gene: 4. CDR3 length: 15 residues. This chain's CDR3 is CASSVTSGRGNEQFF. Written as DNA, the CDR3 is TGTGCCAGCAGTGTTACTAGCGGGAGGGGCAATGAGCAGTTCTTC.

This clone was observed once. The chain joins TRBV28 to TRBJ1-5; 7 bases align to TRBD1. CDR1 and CDR2 (germline): MDHEN, SYDVKM. The CDR3 runs 15 residues. The V and J ends lost 6 bases and 8 bases, in that order; junction bases with no gene match: 13. The CDR3 DNA reads as TGTGCCAGCAGCTCGCCCTCGACAGGGTTGGAGCCCCAGCATTTT. It encodes CASSSPSTGLEPQHF.

V is TRBV27 and J is TRBJ2-5, with TRBD1 matching over 7 bases. The CDR3 length is 13 residues. V lost 5 bases, J lost 3 bases, and 3 bases stayed unmatched. Germline V gene sequence: CDR1 MNHEY, CDR2 SMNVEV (reference sequence). The CDR3 region is CASSIQGKETQYF. In nucleotides, the CDR3 is TGTGCCAGCAGTATACAGGGGAAAGAGACCCAGTACTTC.

The chain has TRBV2 and TRBJ1-1; TRBD1 matches at 7 bases. Germline V gene data show CDR1 as SNHLY and CDR2 as FYNNEI. The CDR3 is 13 amino acids. Unmatched junction bases numbered 12, after V lost 9 bases and J lost 8 bases. The CDR3 reads CASGGQPSLEAFF. The CDR3 DNA sequence: TGTGCCAGTGGGGGACAGCCATCACTCGAAGCTTTCTTT.

V gene TRBV28 combines with J gene TRBJ2-7; 12 bases are a match to TRBD2. J gave up 6 bases and V 6 bases, and 9 bases lay outside the gene matches. CDR3 size: 15 residues. Germline V gene lookup returns CDR1 MDHEN and CDR2 SYDVKM. The CDR3 region has the DNA TGTGCCAGCAGACACCTAGCGGGAGGGCCGAGCGAGCAGTACTTC. This encodes CASRHLAGGPSEQYF.

The gene calls are TRBV6-5 and TRBJ1-1; D perhaps matches TRBD1 (6 bases). The V end lost 4 bases, the J end lost 3 bases, and 15 bases lay between the germline ends. CDR3 length: 15 amino acids. Per the germline V gene, CDR1 is MNHEY and CDR2 is SVGAGI. The CDR3 sequence: CASSSLTGRDTEAFF. CDR3 in DNA: TGTGCCAGCAGTTCTCTTACAGGGAGGGACACTGAAGCTTTCTTT.

The chain employs TRBV6-5 and TRBJ1-5; D gene uncertain. Germline V gives CDR1 MNHEY, CDR2 SVGAGI. This CDR3 has 15 residues. V was trimmed by 0 bases and J by 3 bases, leaving 9 bases between them. The CDR3 loop reads CASSYSSSLNQPQHF. CDR3 DNA: TGTGCCAGCAGTTACTCGAGCTCGCTCAATCAGCCCCAGCATTTT.

This clone came up a few times. V and J are TRBV7-7 and TRBJ2-2, with TRBD1 identical over 7 bases. In germline, CDR1 is SSHAT, CDR2 FNYEAQ (reference sequence). The CDR3 runs to 16 residues. J lost 2 bases, V lost 1 base, and 4 bases had no gene match. In DNA, the CDR3 is TGTGCCAGCAGCTTAGAGGCAGGGGGAAACACCGGGGAGCTGTTTTTT. Protein sequence: CASSLEAGGNTGELFF. Full variable domain (missing parts from reference TRBV7-7 and TRBJ2-2): GAGVSQSPRYKVTKRGQDVTLRCDPISSHATLYWYQQALGQGPEFLTYFNYEAQPDKSGLPSDRFSAERPEGSISTLTIQRTEQRDSAMYRCASSLEAGGNTGELFFGEGSRLTVL.

V and J are TRBV30 and TRBJ2-5; D might be TRBD2 (5 bases). The germline V gene encodes CDR1 GTSNPN and CDR2 SVGIG (reference sequence). V was shortened by 1 base and J by 11 bases, with 11 bases between the two germline ends. The CDR3 is 11 amino acids. CDR3 residues: CAWSAAGEQYF. CDR3 DNA sequence: TGTGCCTGGAGTGCCGCGGGTGAGCAGTACTTC.

This chain connects TRBV5-4 to TRBJ2-3, with 12 bases aligning to TRBD2. The CDR3 extends over 15 amino acids. Germline-derived CDR1 and CDR2 are SGHNT and YYREEE (reference sequence). V was pared by 4 bases and J by 4 bases, with 4 bases of the junction left unmatched. The CDR3 DNA reads TGTGCCAGCAGCAAGACTAGCGGGAGACCAGATACGCAGTATTTT. This codes for CASSKTSGRPDTQYF.

There are a few counts of this clone. The V call is TRBV6-1, the J call TRBJ2-1, with 11 bases fitting TRBD2. Looked up from germline, CDR1 is MNHNS and CDR2 is SASEGT. Unmatched junction bases numbered 4, after V lost 6 bases and J lost 3 bases. The CDR3 contains 15 residues. CDR3 coding DNA: TGTGCCAGCAGATCCGGGACTAGCGGCTACAATGAGCAGTTCTTC. Its translation: CASRSGTSGYNEQFF.

The chain uses TRBV7-8 and TRBJ2-7, with D possibly TRBD1 on 6 matching bases. The CDR3 contains 15 residues. V was pared by 1 base and J by 3 bases, with 13 bases between. The V gene's germline CDR1 is SGHVS and CDR2 FQNEAQ. CDR3 sequence reads: CASSLEGVMVYEQYF. The CDR3 nucleotides are TGTGCCAGCAGCTTAGAGGGGGTTATGGTCTACGAGCAGTACTTC.

V and J are TRBV15 and TRBJ2-3, with a weak D call TRBD2 (6 bases). Germline V CDR1 and CDR2: LNHNV, YYDKDF (reference sequence). This CDR3 contains 16 residues. V was pared by 1 base and J by 9 bases, with 20 bases between. The CDR3 DNA reads as TGTGCCACCAGCAGAGGCGGGGCCCCCGCGGTGGAGACGCAGTATTTT. This gives the protein CATSRGGAPAVETQYF.

The chain is built from TRBV27 and TRBJ2-3; 7 bases match TRBD2. The CDR3 loop spans 15 amino acids. Germline lookup yields CDR1 MNHEY and CDR2 SMNVEV (reference sequence). Trimming removed 3 bases from V and 3 bases from J; junction bases left unmatched: 6. CDR3 bases: TGTGCCAGCAGTTTGCGGGGGTGGAGGACAGATACGCAGTATTTT. It codes for CASSLRGWRTDTQYF.

This clone came up a few times. DNA of the CDR3: TGTGCCAGCAGCTTTCACTCCAGAGGAGGCTACACCTTC. It is translated as CASSFHSRGGYTF. The chain combines TRBV11-2 with TRBJ1-2; D is unresolved. The V and J ends lost 3 bases and 8 bases respectively, with 13 bases between them. CDR1 and CDR2 (germline): SGHAT, FQNNGV. CDR3 length: 13 residues. Variable domain in full (rest from reference TRBV11-2 and TRBJ1-2): EAGVAQSPRYKIIEKRQSVAFWCNPISGHATLYWYQQILGQGPKLLIQFQNNGVVDDSQLPKDRFSAERLKGVDSTLKIQPAKLEDSAVYLCASSFHSRGGYTFGSGTRLTVV.

This chain connects TRBV30 to TRBJ2-2, with TRBD1 matching 7 bases. CDR3 length: 16 residues. V shed 6 bases, J shed 6 bases, and the junction held 16 bases outside the gene matches. Looked up from germline, CDR1 is GTSNPN and CDR2 is SVGIG (reference sequence). CDR3 sequence: CACSTGTAINAGELFF. CDR3 coding DNA: TGTGCCTGTTCAACCGGGACAGCAATTAACGCCGGGGAGCTGTTTTTT.

The V call is TRBV13, the J call TRBJ1-1; no clear D. Germline CDR1 is PRHDT and CDR2 is FYEKMQ (reference sequence). Trimming stripped 2 bases from V and 3 bases from J, with 10 bases between. The CDR3 runs to 14 residues. The CDR3 DNA is TGTGCCAGCAGCTTAAAGCGGGCCTACACTGAAGCTTTCTTT. This gives the protein CASSLKRAYTEAFF.

The chain joins TRBV9 to TRBJ1-4; TRBD1 matches 8 bases. The V gene's germline CDR1 is SGDLS and CDR2 YYNGEE. This CDR3 contains 17 residues. J gave up 0 bases and V 2 bases, and 6 bases lay outside the gene matches. The CDR3 loop reads CASSVGVRGPTNEKLFF. CDR3 sequence (DNA): TGTGCCAGCAGCGTGGGGGTCAGGGGGCCAACTAATGAAAAACTGTTTTTT.

The CDR3 loop is CASTGNRQGVHGYTF. The CDR3 DNA reads TGTGCCAGCACCGGAAACCGACAGGGCGTGCATGGCTACACCTTC. The chain employs TRBV2 and TRBJ1-2; 7 bases line up with TRBD1. The germline V gene encodes CDR1 SNHLY and CDR2 FYNNEI. CDR3 size: 15 residues. The trim removed 7 bases at V and 6 bases at J, leaving 14 bases unmatched.

This chain joins TRBV5-1 and TRBJ2-7, with TRBD2 identical over 9 bases. The CDR3 contains 15 residues. Germline values: CDR1 SGHRS, CDR2 YFSETQ. The V segment lost 4 bases and the J segment 2 bases; nucleotides outside the gene matches: 7. DNA of the CDR3: TGCGCCAGCAGCCCGCAGCGGGGGGCACCCTACGAGCAGTACTTC. It codes for CASSPQRGAPYEQYF. Filled out from reference TRBV5-1 and TRBJ2-7, the complete variable domain reads KAGVTQTPRYLIKTRGQQVTLSCSPISGHRSVSWYQQTPGQGLQFLFEYFSETQRNKGNFPGRFSGRQFSNSRSEMNVSTLELGDSALYLCASSPQRGAPYEQYFGPGTRLTVT.

The table lists this clone with a count of one. The conserved phenylalanine or tryptophan normally closing the CDR3 is absent here, so this likely arose from a read error. The gene calls are TRBV11-2 and TRBJ2-4; D remains ambiguous. The CDR3 totals 15 residues. Germline V lookup: CDR1 SGHAT, CDR2 FQNNGV. V was trimmed by 0 bases and J by 4 bases, leaving 10 bases between them. The chain's CDR3 is CASSLEVRQKNIQYL. The CDR3 DNA reads as TGTGCCAGCAGCTTAGAGGTCCGCCAGAAAAACATTCAGTACCTC.

The chain couples TRBV18 to TRBJ2-7; D call uncertain. Trimming shortened V by 1 base and J by 4 bases, and 14 bases separated the two germline ends. Germline CDR1 reads KGHSH; CDR2 reads LQKENI. The CDR3 runs 15 residues. The CDR3 reads CASSPLGDNTYEQYF. CDR3 nucleotide sequence: TGTGCCAGCTCACCACTCGGTGACAATACTTACGAGCAGTACTTC.

The chain links TRBV27 to TRBJ1-5, with D possibly TRBD1 on 5 matching bases. V shed 5 bases and J shed 2 bases, with 16 bases lying between them. Germline-derived CDR1 and CDR2 are MNHEY and SMNVEV (reference sequence). The CDR3 has 16 residues. CDR3 coding DNA: TGTGCCAGCAGTGACCAGGGAGGGCTGGGCAATCAGCCCCAGCATTTT. It codes for CASSDQGGLGNQPQHF.

The V gene is TRBV11-3, the J gene TRBJ1-1; D is unresolved. Germline V CDR1 and CDR2: SGHNT, YENEEA. This CDR3 comprises 16 residues. V was pared by 0 bases and J by 6 bases, with 17 bases between. CDR3 DNA sequence: TGTGCCAGCAGCTTAGAACTCGGGGAGGGAAGGGCTGAAGCTTTCTTT. Amino acid sequence: CASSLELGEGRAEAFF.

This chain uses TRBV7-3 with TRBJ2-1, with TRBD2 matching over 11 bases. The V segment lost 1 base and the J segment 7 bases; nucleotides outside the gene matches: 15. The V gene's germline CDR1 is SGHTA and CDR2 FQGTGA. CDR3 length: 19 residues. The CDR3 sequence: CASSLNLPQLAGVSNEQFF. The CDR3 DNA reads as TGTGCCAGCAGCTTAAACCTCCCACAACTAGCGGGAGTGTCGAATGAGCAGTTCTTC.

The chain is built from TRBV11-2 and TRBJ2-7; 7 positions agree with TRBD1. Germline V gene lookup returns CDR1 SGHAT and CDR2 FQNNGV. CDR3 length: 16 residues. With 5 bases clipped from V and 3 bases from J, the junction kept 13 bases outside the gene matches. Here the CDR3 reads CASSPLSRDSGYEQYF. CDR3 nucleotides: TGTGCCAGCAGCCCACTGTCTCGGGACAGTGGCTACGAGCAGTACTTC.